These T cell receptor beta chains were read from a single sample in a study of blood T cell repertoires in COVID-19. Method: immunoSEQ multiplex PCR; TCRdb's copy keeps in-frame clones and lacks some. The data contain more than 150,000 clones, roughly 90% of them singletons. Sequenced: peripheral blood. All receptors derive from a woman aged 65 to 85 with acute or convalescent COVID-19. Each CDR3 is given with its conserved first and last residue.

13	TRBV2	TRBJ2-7	CASSRDTDYEQYF
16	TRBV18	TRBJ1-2	CASSPLEGPSHYGYTF
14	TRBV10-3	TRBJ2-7	CAIRGMDREYEQYF
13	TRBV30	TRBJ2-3	CAWSVHSTDTQYF
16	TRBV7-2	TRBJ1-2	CASSLSPDRRHYGYTF
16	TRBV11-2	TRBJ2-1	CASSLDPASSYNEQFF
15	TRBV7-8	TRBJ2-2	CASSLVNGNTGELFF
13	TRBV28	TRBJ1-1	CASSQQGRTEAFF
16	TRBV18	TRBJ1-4	CASSPLKTGDNEKLFF
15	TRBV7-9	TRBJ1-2	CASSSSGGPTSGYTF
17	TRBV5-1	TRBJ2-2	CASSLLPLDRGHGELFF
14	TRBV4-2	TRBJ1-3	CASSQDRVGNTIYF
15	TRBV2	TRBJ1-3	CASSGQNLSGNTIYF
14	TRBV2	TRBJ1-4	CASSADYTSGKLFF
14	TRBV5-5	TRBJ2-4	CASSPGGPKNIQYF
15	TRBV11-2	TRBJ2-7	CASSLDRAVNYEQYF
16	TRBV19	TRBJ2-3	CASKPTPGGGPDTQYF
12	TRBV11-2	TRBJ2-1	CASSLTGNEQFF
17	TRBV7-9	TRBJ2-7	CASSLPTPGLVSYEQYF
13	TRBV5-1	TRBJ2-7	CASSWGQGGEQYF
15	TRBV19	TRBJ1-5	CASSPGTGHNQPQHF
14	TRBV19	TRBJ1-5	CASSFGQGGQPQHF
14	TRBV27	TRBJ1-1	CASSLSPLRDEAFF
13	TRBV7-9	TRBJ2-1	CASSPNSYNEQFF
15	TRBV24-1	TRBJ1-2	CATSDGGADNYGYTF
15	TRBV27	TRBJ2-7	CASSFMRTGGYEQYF
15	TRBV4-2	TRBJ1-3	CASSHQGAGGNTIYF
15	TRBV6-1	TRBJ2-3	CASSEAGTLSDTQYF
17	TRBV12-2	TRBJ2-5	CASRLVRGILREETQYF
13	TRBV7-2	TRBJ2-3	CASSSDREDTQYF
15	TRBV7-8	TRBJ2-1	CASSLASGPNNEQFF
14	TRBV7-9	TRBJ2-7	CASRAGLSSYEQYF
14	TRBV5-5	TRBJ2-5	CASSLLNREETQYF